This T cell receptor (beta chain) was observed in a study of blood T cell repertoires in COVID-19. Per the study methods: It was from reference gene primer amplification that nucleated cell counts were estimated. The protocol was immunoSEQ multiplex PCR, while the TCRdb copy is restricted to in-frame clones and leaves out a portion. The V and J calls and clone size were taken over from that table, and D and trimming were inferred from the DNA. Of around 100,000 clones listed, 84% are singletons. Trimming removed 3 bases from V and 0 bases from J; junction bases left unmatched: 4. CDR1 is KGHDR and CDR2 is SFDVKD in the germline V gene. This CDR3 has 17 residues.

The TCR originated in a human donor in a cohort sampled during active COVID-19. This chain uses TRBV24-1 with TRBJ2-4, with 10 positions matching TRBD1. Sequenced sample: peripheral blood. The CDR3 here is CATSDTGTGVAKNIQYF. For the CDR3, the DNA is TGTGCCACCAGTGATACCGGGACAGGGGTAGCCAAAAACATTCAGTACTTC.